This is a list of T cell receptor beta chains from one sample in a study of blood T cell repertoires in COVID-19. Using immunoSEQ multiplex PCR, the repertoire was profiled, and TCRdb retains in-frame clones only, with some absent. The sample shows 250,000 or so clones, approximately 90% of them seen only once. Sequencing was performed on peripheral blood. These receptors were taken from a woman aged 25 to 39 with COVID-19, enrolled during active disease. Both conserved end residues are part of each CDR3. The D gene is left open where the match is weak. Where a row states a size, it is once, few, many or the class of an expanded clone; other rows omit it.

V gene	clone size	J gene	D gene	CDR3 DNA	CDR3 protein
TRBV19	few	TRBJ2-2	TRBD2	TGTGCCAGTAGTATAGGAAGCGGGGCCGCATCGAACACCGGGGAGCTGTTTTTT	CASSIGSGAASNTGELFF
TRBV5-1	NA	TRBJ1-4	NA	TGCGCCAGCAGCTTGTTTGGTCAGGGAAAACTGTTTTTT	CASSLFGQGKLFF
TRBV5-8	once	TRBJ2-1	NA	TGTGCCAGCAGCTCTAGACTAGGCCCGGTCTTC	CASSSRLGPVF
TRBV12-3/TRBV12-4	NA	TRBJ2-1	NA	TGTGCCAGCAGTGCGGGACGAAAAAGGGAGCAGTTCTTC	CASSAGRKREQFF
TRBV7-2	NA	TRBJ1-2	NA	TGTGCCAGCAGCTTAGGAGGGGGTTCGAATCGGTATGGCTACACCTTC	CASSLGGGSNRYGYTF
TRBV19	NA	TRBJ2-2	NA	TGTGCCAGTAGTCCTTTTACCGGGGAGCTGTTTTTT	CASSPFTGELFF
TRBV11-3	NA	TRBJ1-4	TRBD1	TGTGCCAGCAGCGCTAGACAGGGTGCTAATGAAAAACTGTTTTTT	CASSARQGANEKLFF
TRBV30	NA	TRBJ2-1	TRBD2	TGTGCCTGGAATACTAGCGGGGGGAACAATGAGCAGTTCTTC	CAWNTSGGNNEQFF
TRBV6-5	NA	TRBJ1-1	NA	TGTGCCAGCACCTCTGCAGGGACTGGGAACACTGAAGCTTTCTTT	CASTSAGTGNTEAFF
TRBV7-2	few	TRBJ2-5	TRBD1	TGTGCCAGCAGCCTAACGACAGGGACCGAGACCCAGTACTTC	CASSLTTGTETQYF
TRBV5-1	NA	TRBJ2-1	TRBD2	TGCGCCAGCAGCTTGGGGGGGACTAGTAAATCCTACAATGAGCAGTTCTTC	CASSLGGTSKSYNEQFF
TRBV3-1/TRBV3-2	NA	TRBJ1-6	TRBD1	TGTGCCAGCAGCCCGACAGGGAGGAATTCACCCCTCCACTTT	CASSPTGRNSPLHF
TRBV6-5	NA	TRBJ2-5	TRBD2	TGTGCCAGCAGTTACACTGGACTAGCGAACCAAGAGACCCAGTACTTC	CASSYTGLANQETQYF
TRBV7-2	NA	TRBJ1-1	NA	TGTGCCAGCAGCCCTCCGTGGGCTCGGAACACTGAAGCTTTCTTT	CASSPPWARNTEAFF
TRBV11-2	NA	TRBJ1-2	TRBD1	TGTGCCAGCAGCCAAGACAGGGTGGGCTATGGCTACACCTTC	CASSQDRVGYGYTF
TRBV11-2	NA	TRBJ1-3	NA	TGTGCCAGCAGCTTCGCGGGGTTCCCTGGAAACACCATATATTTT	CASSFAGFPGNTIYF
TRBV30	NA	TRBJ2-2	TRBD2	TGTGCCTGGAGCAATCGAGGCGGGAGAGGTACCGGGGAGCTGTTTTTT	CAWSNRGGRGTGELFF
TRBV5-1	NA	TRBJ1-2	NA	TGCGCCAGCGGAGGGACTAACTATGGCTACACCTTC	CASGGTNYGYTF
TRBV27	NA	TRBJ2-1	TRBD1	TGTGCCAGCAGTTCACTCCGCGACAGGGAACGGGCATTGGAGCAGTTCTTC	CASSSLRDRERALEQFF
TRBV29-1	many	TRBJ1-2	NA	TGCAGCGTTGACGAGCCCTATGGCTACACCTTC	CSVDEPYGYTF
TRBV7-9	NA	TRBJ1-6	TRBD1	TGTGCCAGCAGCTTACCCCGACAGGGATATAATTCACCCCTCCACTTT	CASSLPRQGYNSPLHF
TRBV19	NA	TRBJ1-4	TRBD1	TGTGCCAGTAGTCCGGGACAGGGTTCGGGTGAAAAACTGTTTTTT	CASSPGQGSGEKLFF
TRBV2	NA	TRBJ1-5	NA	TGTGCCAGCAGTGAAGGCACCCTATTCCAACAGCCCCAGCATTTT	CASSEGTLFQQPQHF
TRBV7-8	NA	TRBJ1-1	TRBD1	TGTGCCAGCAGCTTAGGACAGGGGCTAAACACTGAAGCTTTCTTT	CASSLGQGLNTEAFF
TRBV5-1	NA	TRBJ2-2	TRBD1	TGCGCCAGCAGCTACTGGACAGGCGACACCGGGGAGCTGTTTTTT	CASSYWTGDTGELFF
TRBV7-9	NA	TRBJ2-5	TRBD1	TGTGCCAGCAGCCGAGGAAGTGTAGGGGGCGGGGAGACCCAGTACTTC	CASSRGSVGGGETQYF
TRBV30	NA	TRBJ2-2	NA	TGTGCCTGGAGCAGAGGAGTGTTACCCGGGGAGCTGTTTTTT	CAWSRGVLPGELFF
TRBV5-6	NA	TRBJ2-2	NA	TGTGCCAGCAGCCTAATAACCGGGGAGCTGTTTTTT	CASSLITGELFF
TRBV7-2	NA	TRBJ2-7	NA	TGTGCCAGCAGCGTTACAGGGTCCGTCGACTTC	CASSVTGSVDF
TRBV10-2	NA	TRBJ1-1	NA	TGCGCCAGCAGTCCGTCAGGGGCGAACACTGAAGCTTTCTTT	CASSPSGANTEAFF
TRBV13	NA	TRBJ1-2	TRBD1	TGTGCCAGCAGCTTACTACCTGGACAGGGGGTTGTGGGCTACACCTTC	CASSLLPGQGVVGYTF
TRBV6-2/TRBV6-3	NA	TRBJ2-7	NA	TGTGCCAGCAGTTTCACCAGGGCCTACGAGCAGTACTTC	CASSFTRAYEQYF
TRBV5-4	NA	TRBJ2-1	NA	TGTGCCAGCAGAAAACAAGATCCCTACAATGAGCAGTTCTTC	CASRKQDPYNEQFF
TRBV5-1	NA	TRBJ2-7	NA	TGCGCCAGCAGCCCGGCGGGGTGGGGCAGGGCGGATCCCTACGAGCAGTACTTC	CASSPAGWGRADPYEQYF
TRBV18	NA	TRBJ2-7	TRBD1	TGTGCCAGCTCACCACAGCGGACAGGGGAATCCTACGAGCAGTACTTC	CASSPQRTGESYEQYF
TRBV4-1	NA	TRBJ1-2	TRBD1	TGCGCCAGCAGCCAAGCGGCCAGAAGGGGGCTGGGAGGCTACACCTTC	CASSQAARRGLGGYTF
TRBV7-6	NA	TRBJ2-1	TRBD2	TGTGCCAGCAGCCCCAGGCCGGGACTAGCGGGAGGCCTCCGTGGCTACAATGAGCAGTTCTTC	CASSPRPGLAGGLRGYNEQFF
TRBV19	NA	TRBJ2-7	TRBD1	TGTGCCAGTAGGTCACAGGGGGCTTCCTACGAGCAGTACTTC	CASRSQGASYEQYF
TRBV6-2/TRBV6-3	NA	TRBJ1-1	TRBD1	TGTGCCAGCAGTCAAACCGGGACAGGGGTCTGGGAAGCTTTCTTT	CASSQTGTGVWEAFF
TRBV6-4	NA	TRBJ2-1	TRBD2	TGTGCCAGCAGCCCCGGGGTTGGGGAGGGCAATGAGCAGTTCTTC	CASSPGVGEGNEQFF
TRBV18	NA	TRBJ1-5	NA	TGTGCCAGCTCACCACAGGGGATTCAGCCCCAGCATTTT	CASSPQGIQPQHF
TRBV10-3	NA	TRBJ2-1	TRBD1	TGTGCCATCAGTGTCTCTGGGACAGCAAATGAGCAGTTCTTC	CAISVSGTANEQFF
TRBV30	NA	TRBJ2-3	NA	TGTGCCTGGAGAAGACAGGGCACAGATACGCAGTATTTT	CAWRRQGTDTQYF
TRBV5-8	once	TRBJ1-2	NA	TGTGCCAGCAGCTACCCGCCTAGCCATGGCTACACCTTC	CASSYPPSHGYTF
TRBV4-1	NA	TRBJ2-5	NA	TGCGCCAGCAGTCCCAACCCACCATTACAGGAACTTCAAGAGACCCAGTACTTC	CASSPNPPLQELQETQYF
TRBV9	NA	TRBJ2-3	TRBD2	TGTGCCAGCAGCGTAGGTAGCGGGGGGGATACCACAGATACGCAGTATTTT	CASSVGSGGDTTDTQYF
TRBV7-9	NA	TRBJ1-4	NA	TGTGCCAGCAGCTCAGAACAAACAGGGCTTAATGAAAAACTGTTTTTT	CASSSEQTGLNEKLFF
TRBV7-6	NA	TRBJ2-3	NA	TGTGCCAGCAGCTTAGGAGACTCCGTTCGAGCGGACACAGATACGCAGTATTTT	CASSLGDSVRADTDTQYF
TRBV11-3	NA	TRBJ2-1	NA	TGTGCCAGCAGCCCGACGTTTGGGGCTTACAATGAGCAGTTCTTC	CASSPTFGAYNEQFF
TRBV6-2/TRBV6-3	NA	TRBJ2-3	TRBD1	TGTGCCAGCAGCCCGGACAGGGGAAAGACAGATACGCAGTATTTT	CASSPDRGKTDTQYF